Presented here are 32 T cell receptor beta chains from one specimen sequenced in a study of T cell repertoires in cytomegalovirus infection. TCRdb re-analysed the reads in MiXCR, keeping a single row per CDR3 protein. The repertoire includes about 310,000 distinct CDR3 sequences, roughly 15% of them detected once, and around 12% sits in the top ten. The sample consisted of PBMCs. These receptors were collected from a human donor in good health (CMV status not recorded). Some clones in this sample may be carry-over from other donors' samples.

This clonotype was counted between two and nine times. This chain links TRBV18 with TRBJ1-6, with TRBD1 matching over 11 bases. The V and J ends lost 5 bases and 10 bases, in that order; junction bases with no gene match: 7. The germline CDR1 and CDR2 sequences are KGHSH and LQKENI. The CDR3 is made up of 15 amino acids. The DNA of the CDR3 is TGTGCCAGCTCAGAAGGACAGGGGGCTTGGTCACCCCTCCACTTT. This codes for CASSEGQGAWSPLHF.

Ten or more counts support this clonotype. The V gene is TRBV6-2 or TRBV6-3, the J gene TRBJ2-1; maybe TRBD1 (6 bases). The CDR3 totals 16 residues. Germline V gives CDR1 MNHEY, CDR2 SVGEGT. V was cut by 1 base and J by 4 bases, with 14 bases left in between. The CDR3 spells CASSYYTPGQYNEQFF. DNA for the CDR3: TGTGCCAGCAGTTACTATACACCGGGACAATACAATGAGCAGTTCTTC.

This clonotype was counted many times. The chain employs TRBV20-1 and TRBJ2-3; 7 positions match TRBD2. The germline CDR1 and CDR2 sequences are DFQATT and SNEGSKA (reference sequence). The CDR3 is 15 residues long. The V and J ends lost 3 bases and 5 bases, in that order; junction bases with no gene match: 11. The CDR3 DNA follows: TGCAGTGCTAGGGAAGCGGGGATTACACGAGATACGCAGTATTTT. The encoded protein is CSAREAGITRDTQYF.

The genes are TRBV19 and TRBJ1-4; 11 bases fit TRBD1. CDR1 and CDR2 (germline): LNHDA, SQIVND (reference sequence). CDR3 size: 19 residues. With V trimmed by 8 bases and J by 10 bases, 24 bases remained unmatched. Written as DNA, the CDR3 is TGTGCCAGTGGAAACAACGCTGGACAGGGGGCCTGGGGTCGCGGAAAACTGTTTTTT. Encoded protein: CASGNNAGQGAWGRGKLFF.

In this sample, this clonotype turned up many times. This chain connects TRBV7-2 to TRBJ1-2; no definite D call. Germline loops: CDR1 SGHTA, CDR2 FQGNSA. Trimming took 4 bases from V and 7 from J, leaving 10 bases between them. This CDR3 is built from 12 residues. The CDR3 coding sequence is TGTGCCAGCAGCTCCGTGGGGAGTGGCTACACCTTC. This codes for CASSSVGSGYTF.

The chain uses TRBV15 and TRBJ1-2; weak D call: TRBD1 (6 bases). The V gene lost 0 bases and the J gene lost 7 bases, with 12 bases spanning the gap. This CDR3 spans 14 amino acids. Germline V gives CDR1 LNHNV, CDR2 YYDKDF (reference sequence). The CDR3 loop is CATSRDLGGGGYTF. The CDR3 DNA reads as TGTGCCACCAGCAGAGATTTGGGGGGCGGTGGCTACACCTTC.

The chain combines TRBV20-1 with TRBJ2-1; possibly TRBD1 for D (6 bases). The germline V and J ends were trimmed by 0 bases and 6 bases, with 18 bases remaining between them. CDR3 size: 16 residues. Germline V gene lookup returns CDR1 DFQATT and CDR2 SNEGSKA (reference sequence). The CDR3: CSARDQPKGTLNEQFF. The CDR3 DNA is TGCAGTGCTAGAGATCAACCTAAGGGGACACTCAATGAGCAGTTCTTC.

This clonotype appeared many times. The V gene is TRBV7-2, the J gene TRBJ2-5; 9 bases are shared with TRBD2. This CDR3 spans 15 amino acids. The V gene's germline CDR1 is SGHTA and CDR2 FQGNSA. The V gene end was trimmed by 0 bases and the J gene end by 6 bases; junction bases not matched to a gene: 5. CDR3 region: CASSLAGGGAKTQYF. The CDR3 region has the DNA TGTGCCAGCAGCTTAGCTGGCGGGGGGGCAAAGACCCAGTACTTC.

V usage is TRBV12-3 or TRBV12-4 and J usage is TRBJ1-4; D perhaps matches TRBD1 (5 bases). V was clipped by 4 bases and J by 6 bases, with 12 bases between them. The CDR3 has 14 amino acids. The CDR3 DNA is TGTGCCAGCAGTTCCACGACAGAGGATGAAAAACTGTTTTTT. Protein product: CASSSTTEDEKLFF.

This clonotype was found many times. The chain joins TRBV24-1 to TRBJ2-5; 10 bases are a match to TRBD1. J gave up 4 bases and V 5 bases, and 6 bases lay outside the gene matches. Germline CDR1 KGHDR, CDR2 SFDVKD. The CDR3 has 15 residues. The CDR3 sequence is CATSVGQGDAETQYF. As DNA, the CDR3 is TGTGCCACCAGTGTCGGACAGGGGGACGCAGAGACCCAGTACTTC.

The chain links TRBV4-2 to TRBJ2-2; D might be TRBD2 (6 bases). Trimming removed 4 bases at V and 1 base at J, with 13 bases between. This CDR3 is 16 amino acids long. Germline CDR1 LGHNA, CDR2 YNFKEQ. The CDR3 nucleotides are TGTGCCAGCAGCCCCCCGCGGGGCCAGAACACCGGGGAGCTGTTTTTT. Encoded protein: CASSPPRGQNTGELFF.

V is TRBV27 and J is TRBJ2-3; D is possibly TRBD1 or TRBD2 (5 bases each). The germline V and J ends were trimmed by 6 bases and 5 bases, with 18 bases remaining between them. Germline V gene lookup returns CDR1 MNHEY and CDR2 SMNVEV (reference sequence). The CDR3 extends over 15 amino acids. CDR3 nucleotides: TGTGCCAGCAGCCGGTCGGGGCTCGGGCTAGATACGCAGTATTTT. It translates to CASSRSGLGLDTQYF.

V is TRBV5-8 and J is TRBJ1-2; the D is unclear. Trimming pared 4 bases from V and 0 bases from J, leaving 10 bases between. Germline CDR1 is SGHTS and CDR2 is YDEGEE. This CDR3 comprises 14 residues. The CDR3 bases are TGTGCCAGCAGCATGACAAATCCTAACTATGGCTACACCTTC. Its translation is CASSMTNPNYGYTF.

For this clonotype: Its ends do not fully match the called genes, so a read error is possible. V gene TRBV3-1 combines with J gene TRBJ2-1; weak D call: TRBD2 (5 bases). CDR3 length: 13 amino acids. The V gene's germline CDR1 is LGHDT and CDR2 YNNKEL (reference sequence). The CDR3 sequence is CASSPNDYDEQFF. CDR3 coding DNA: TGTGCCAGCAGCCCGAACGACTACGATGAGCAGTTCTTC.

V and J are TRBV28 and TRBJ2-3, with TRBD1 as a possible D gene (5 bases). V shed 4 bases and J shed 2 bases, with 10 bases lying between them. The CDR3 sequence is 14 residues long. Germline V gene sequence: CDR1 MDHEN, CDR2 SYDVKM. CDR3 sequence: CASSYPGSTDTQYF. CDR3 bases: TGTGCCAGCAGTTACCCAGGGTCCACAGATACGCAGTATTTT.

The chain recombines TRBV11-2 with TRBJ2-2; D might be TRBD1 (6 bases). Trimming shortened V by 3 bases and J by 1 base, and 12 bases separated the two germline ends. The CDR3 is 16 amino acids. Germline loops: CDR1 SGHAT, CDR2 FQNNGV. The CDR3: CASSLQTGRNTGELFF. In DNA form, the CDR3 reads TGTGCCAGCAGCTTGCAGACAGGCCGGAACACCGGGGAGCTGTTTTTT.

Many counts were recorded for this clonotype. This chain connects TRBV7-9 to TRBJ1-6, with D tentatively TRBD1 (5 bases). V lost 10 bases and J lost 6, with 19 bases in between. CDR3 length: 15 amino acids. Germline CDR1 and CDR2: SEHNR and FQNEAQ (reference sequence). CDR3 sequence reads: CAKNPGPGANSPLHF. The CDR3 DNA sequence: TGTGCCAAAAACCCCGGACCCGGGGCTAATTCACCCCTCCACTTT.

This clonotype was detected many times. The V gene is TRBV20-1, the J gene TRBJ1-2; a possible D gene is TRBD1 (5 bases). V lost 5 bases to trimming and J lost 3 bases, with 13 bases between them. Germline assignment: CDR1 DFQATT and CDR2 SNEGSKA (reference sequence). There are 13 residues in the CDR3. CDR3 amino acids: CSAGTAGDYGYTF. The CDR3 nucleotides are TGCAGTGCTGGGACTGCGGGCGACTATGGCTACACCTTC.

This clonotype was seen at least ten times. The chain joins TRBV20-1 to TRBJ2-1; 8 positions agree with TRBD2. Germline V gene lookup returns CDR1 DFQATT and CDR2 SNEGSKA (reference sequence). V lost 3 bases and J lost 0; bases outside the gene matches: 1. The CDR3 is made up of 14 amino acids. This CDR3 reads CSASRGGSYNEQFF. Here the CDR3 DNA reads TGCAGTGCTAGTCGGGGGGGCTCCTACAATGAGCAGTTCTTC.

The table lists this clonotype with many counts. The chain carries TRBV12-3 or TRBV12-4 and TRBJ2-7; 9 nucleotides align to TRBD1. V lost 11 bases and J lost 4; bases outside the gene matches: 15. This CDR3 has 15 amino acids. The CDR3 here is CARPPHRDRDYEQYF. CDR3 sequence (DNA): TGTGCCCGACCCCCACACCGGGACAGGGATTACGAGCAGTACTTC.

This chain connects TRBV6-1 to TRBJ2-1; TRBD1 matches at 10 bases. Germline values: CDR1 MNHNS, CDR2 SASEGT. The V gene end was trimmed by 10 bases and the J gene end by 9 bases; junction bases not matched to a gene: 9. The CDR3 has 13 residues. The CDR3 reads CATETGGDGEQFF. In nucleotides, the CDR3 is TGTGCCACCGAGACAGGGGGCGACGGTGAGCAGTTCTTC.

The sample holds a few counts of this clonotype. This rearrangement joins TRBV11-3 to TRBJ2-1; tentatively, D is TRBD1 (5 bases). Trimming pared 5 bases from V and 3 bases from J, leaving 14 bases between. This CDR3 comprises 15 residues. In germline, CDR1 is SGHNT, CDR2 YENEEA. The CDR3 protein is CASSLESQGYNEQFF. CDR3 nucleotide sequence: TGTGCCAGCAGCCTCGAAAGCCAGGGCTACAATGAGCAGTTCTTC.

This clonotype was observed a handful of times. The chain recombines TRBV28 with TRBJ2-7, with 7 bases fitting TRBD1. The CDR3 contains 15 residues. CDR1 MDHEN and CDR2 SYDVKM come from the germline V gene. V shed 5 bases, J shed 1 base, and the junction held 8 bases outside the gene matches. The CDR3 protein is CASSRGQAPSYEQYF. CDR3 sequence (DNA): TGTGCCAGCAGTCGTGGACAGGCACCATCCTACGAGCAGTACTTC. Filled out from reference TRBV28 and TRBJ2-7, the complete variable domain reads DVKVTQSSRYLVKRTGEKVFLECVQDMDHENMFWYRQDPGLGLRLIYFSYDVKMKEKGDIPEGYSVSREKKERFSLILESASTNQTSMYLCASSRGQAPSYEQYFGPGTRLTVT.

This clonotype was detected ten times or more. The chain uses TRBV12-3 or TRBV12-4 and TRBJ2-5, with D tentatively TRBD1 or TRBD2 (5 bases each). Trimming shortened V by 2 bases and J by 4 bases, and 14 bases separated the two germline ends. This CDR3 has 15 residues. The CDR3 bases are TGTGCCAGCAGTTTACTCCAGGGTGGGGGAGAGACCCAGTACTTC. Residues: CASSLLQGGGETQYF.

The table lists this clonotype with many counts. The gene calls are TRBV6-1 and TRBJ2-3; TRBD1 matches 8 bases. There are 16 residues in the CDR3. The germline V gene has CDR1 MNHNS and CDR2 SASEGT. Trimming removed 6 bases from V and 4 bases from J; junction bases left unmatched: 12. The CDR3 sequence is CASRVAGGSLADTQYF. CDR3 coding DNA: TGTGCCAGCAGGGTCGCAGGGGGCTCGTTGGCAGATACGCAGTATTTT.

This clonotype has at least ten counts. The J gene is TRBJ2-3, the V gene TRBV7-3, with 7 nucleotides matching TRBD2. Germline assignment: CDR1 SGHTA and CDR2 FQGTGA. The CDR3 loop spans 15 amino acids. V lost 6 bases to trimming and J lost 1 base; unmatched junction nucleotides: 7. The DNA of the CDR3 is TGTGCCAGCAGTCCCAGCGGGGCTCGCACAGATACGCAGTATTTT. Amino acid sequence: CASSPSGARTDTQYF.

This clonotype occurred many times. This chain links TRBV7-2 with TRBJ2-7; weak D call: TRBD1 (5 bases). Germline V gives CDR1 SGHTA, CDR2 FQGNSA. Deletions cut 6 bases from V and 0 bases from J, with 15 bases between. The CDR3 extends over 15 amino acids. CDR3 DNA sequence: TGTGCCAGCAGTTCACAGGCCTCGATCTCCTACGAGCAGTACTTC. Its protein product is CASSSQASISYEQYF.

The chain uses TRBV20-1 and TRBJ2-7; the match to TRBD2 covers 11 bases. The germline CDR1 and CDR2 sequences are DFQATT and SNEGSKA (reference sequence). The CDR3 extends over 14 amino acids. The V and J ends lost 3 bases and 7 bases, in that order; junction bases with no gene match: 8. Written as DNA, the CDR3 is TGCAGTGCTAGTCCCCTAGCGGGGGGTGGAGAGCAGTACTTC. It yields the protein CSASPLAGGGEQYF.

V and J are TRBV29-1 and TRBJ2-7; D gene uncertain. V lost 3 bases to trimming and J lost 9 bases, with 18 bases between them. The CDR3 is 13 residues long. CDR1 is SQVTM, CDR2 ANQGSEA, per germline. In DNA form, the CDR3 reads TGCAGCGTTGATTCGGACGCCGAGGCAGGGCAGTACTTC. Its protein product is CSVDSDAEAGQYF.

This clonotype has ten or more counts. The chain employs TRBV7-8 and TRBJ1-6; D is unresolved. This CDR3 contains 18 residues. Trimming cost V 4 bases and J 8 bases, with 24 bases left between them. Germline loops: CDR1 SGHVS, CDR2 FQNEAQ. The CDR3 nucleotides are TGTGCCAGCAGCTCCCCCGGTTGGGAAGCGGCCTTACATTCACCCCTCCACTTT. Translating gives CASSSPGWEAALHSPLHF.

This clonotype was observed a handful of times. The chain links TRBV19 to TRBJ1-2; TRBD1 aligns across 11 bases. The CDR3 length is 16 residues. Trimming removed 10 bases from V and 4 bases from J; junction bases left unmatched: 14. Germline CDR1 is LNHDA and CDR2 is SQIVND (reference sequence). The CDR3: CATQTDRGQVGYGYTF. DNA of the CDR3: TGTGCCACCCAAACGGACAGGGGGCAAGTCGGCTATGGCTACACCTTC.

The chain carries TRBV4-3 and TRBJ2-5, with D tentatively TRBD1 (6 bases). V was trimmed by 3 bases and J by 1 base, leaving 12 bases between them. Germline V gene lookup returns CDR1 LGHNA and CDR2 YSLEER. The CDR3 spans 15 residues. The CDR3 DNA is TGCGCCAGCAGCCACGGTCCCAGGGGCCAAGAGACCCAGTACTTC. Its translation is CASSHGPRGQETQYF.